This TCR beta chain was retrieved from a study of OX40 agonist ivuxolimab in advanced cancers. As for the study more broadly: Ivuxolimab was an agonistic, fully human IgG2 monoclonal antibody directed against OX40 (CD134), a costimulatory receptor. Of the roughly 54 patients in dose escalation, 19 had hepatocellular carcinoma, about 15 had melanoma, 9 had renal cell carcinoma and 9 had head and neck cancer. Patients were allowed to have had prior anti-PD-1, anti-PD-L1 or anti-CTLA-4 therapy, and around 41% of the dose-escalation patients had previously received checkpoint inhibitors. Intravenous ivuxolimab was administered to patients every 2 weeks at six dose levels: 0.01, 0.1, 0.3, 1.5, 3 and 10 mg/kg. The monotherapy dose-escalation portion (N = 52 patients) of the phase I ivuxolimab trial is reported in the paper. The dose-escalation cohort was roughly 83% male with a mean age of approximately 60 years, ranging from about 20 to 85. Three dose-escalation patients achieved partial responses, one with hepatocellular carcinoma and two with cutaneous melanoma. Peripheral TCRbeta sequencing was intended to test whether TCR sequence diversity was altered and clonal T-cell expansion was caused by ivuxolimab. The study at large found these results: Antigen specificity was not determined for the clonally expanded peripheral T cells. Low levels of normalized T-cell clonal expansion were also seen in some patients who did not respond. Clonal expansion of both CD4+ and CD8+ blood T cells was observed from baseline to week 6 at doses 0.1 to 3.0 mg/kg. After ivuxolimab, CD8+ T cells had more expanded clones than CD4+ T cells on average. Partial responders in the 0.1-3.0 mg/kg groups had among the lowest normalized peripheral clonal expansion, especially among CD8+ T cells.

CDR1 SEHNR and CDR2 FQNEAQ are derived from the germline V gene (reference sequence). The CDR3 starts with the cysteine, ends with the phenylalanine, and has 13 residues. Only the CDR3 DNA stays, 39 bases, in frame from base 1. Trimming costs V 3 bases and J 7 bases, and their ends lie 9 bases apart. There are a few counts of this clone. Its antigen remains undetermined. Per-base qualities were not stored, and no clone one base away is much larger. For sequencing of the TCRbeta CDR3 region, genomic DNA was extracted from the sorted cells. The immunoSEQ Assay was used to sequence the TCRbeta CDR3 regions. In its TCRdb copy, this immuneACCESS table keeps in-frame sequences only and misses some clones. Where compared with another copy, unresolved V genes explain less than half of these, and the others have no known cause. Across this sample there are fewer than 80,000 clones, with roughly 87% seen only once. Approximately 12% of the sample is held by the ten biggest clonotypes.

Patients with autoimmune disease history or receiving systemic immunosuppression were excluded from the trial. Peripheral blood for TCR sequencing was collected from all dose cohorts at baseline, on cycle 4 day 1, and on cycle 7 day 1. The samples were taken from a phase I, first-in-human, multicenter, open-label dose-escalation trial of ivuxolimab. Adults with locally advanced or metastatic melanoma, renal cell, hepatocellular, or head and neck squamous cell carcinoma were enrolled in the trial. Before TCR sequencing, CD4+ T cells and CD8+ T cells were sorted from peripheral blood as separate populations.

The rearrangement combines TRBV7-9 with TRBJ1-4; tentative D gene TRBD1, with 5 bases matching. Here the sequenced sample was CD4+ or CD8+ T cells sorted from blood, taken in a trial of the OX40 agonist ivuxolimab. This TCR was recovered from an adult with an advanced solid tumor such as melanoma, head and neck, liver or kidney cancer. The nucleotide sequence is given as TGTGCCAGCAGCTTGGGGGGGTCTGAAAAACTGTTTTTT. Translation gives CASSLGGSEKLFF. With the portions outside the CDR3 filled from the reference TRBV7-9 and TRBJ1-4 genes, the complete variable region becomes DTGVSQNPRHKITKRGQNVTFRCDPISEHNRLYWYRQTLGQGPEFLTYFQNEAQLEKSRLLSDRFSAERPKGSFSTLEIQRTEQGDSAMYLCASSLGGSEKLFFGSGTQLSVL.